The 8 T cell receptor beta chains below all came from one sample that was sequenced in a study of T cell changes during pregnancy in multiple sclerosis. Assay used: immunoSEQ multiplex PCR; TCRdb lists only in-frame clones, some missing. The table records about 40,000 clones, about 89% of them present only once. Here the sequenced sample was CD4+ T cells from peripheral blood mononuclear cells, taken in the third trimester of pregnancy. The receptors come from a female donor in good health, enrolled as a control in a pregnancy study.

The rearrangement joins TRBV4-1 to TRBJ2-5; no firm D call. The V and J ends lost 2 bases and 2 bases respectively, with 9 bases between them. The CDR3 extends over 14 amino acids. The V gene's germline CDR1 is MGHRA and CDR2 YSYEKL. The CDR3 here is CASSQFADQETQYF. CDR3 bases: TGCGCCAGCAGCCAATTCGCAGATCAAGAGACCCAGTACTTC.

The rearrangement joins TRBV7-2 to TRBJ1-5; D gene uncertain. Germline V gene sequence: CDR1 SGHTA, CDR2 FQGNSA. The germline V and J ends were trimmed by 2 bases and 1 base, with 3 bases remaining between them. This CDR3 has 13 residues. The CDR3 DNA sequence: TGTGCCAGCAGCTTAACAAGCAATCAGCCCCAGCATTTT. Its translation: CASSLTSNQPQHF. Supplemented by reference TRBV7-2 and TRBJ1-5, the full variable domain reads GAGVSQSPSNKVTEKGKDVELRCDPISGHTALYWYRQSLGQGLEFLIYFQGNSAPDKSGLPSDRFSAERTGGSVSTLTIQRTQQEDSAVYLCASSLTSNQPQHFGDGTRLSIL.

This sequence joins TRBV5-4 and TRBJ1-5; D gene ambiguous. CDR3 length equals 15 residues. V lost 3 bases and J lost 1, with 11 bases in between. Germline V gene lookup returns CDR1 SGHNT and CDR2 YYREEE (reference sequence). The CDR3 sequence is CASSSWGGSNQPQHF. In DNA, the CDR3 is TGTGCCAGCAGCTCCTGGGGAGGAAGCAATCAGCCCCAGCATTTT.

This clone was detected only a few times. V and J are TRBV7-8 and TRBJ2-1; no firm D call. This CDR3 has 16 amino acids. Trimming removed 1 base at V and 3 bases at J, with 13 bases between. The germline gives CDR1 SGHVS, CDR2 FQNEAQ. The CDR3 nucleotides read TGTGCCAGCAGCTTAGGAGCTAGTGTGATCTACAATGAGCAGTTCTTC. Translated, it gives CASSLGASVIYNEQFF.

Concerning this clone: The junction departs from the called germline gene at one end, perhaps through a read error. V usage is TRBV7-7 and J usage is TRBJ2-5, with D perhaps matching TRBD2 (5 bases). CDR1 SSHAT and CDR2 FNYEAQ come from the germline V gene (reference sequence). This CDR3 spans 13 amino acids. The CDR3 nucleotides read TGTGCTAGCAGCCGAGGGTTATCTGAGACCCAGTACTTC. This gives the protein CASSRGLSETQYF.

The chain combines TRBV29-1 with TRBJ2-1, with D maybe TRBD2 (5 bases). CDR3 size: 14 residues. The V gene lost 7 bases and the J gene lost 0 bases, with 13 bases spanning the gap. Germline-derived CDR1 and CDR2 are SQVTM and ANQGSEA. CDR3 in DNA: TGCAGCGCGGATACTAGGGTCTCCTACAATGAGCAGTTCTTC. This encodes CSADTRVSYNEQFF.

The chain recombines TRBV27 with TRBJ2-1; D not resolved. V gave up 0 bases and J gave up 12 bases, with 9 bases separating them. CDR3 length: 12 residues. Looked up from germline, CDR1 is MNHEY and CDR2 is SMNVEV (reference sequence). CDR3 region: CASSLSMGAQFF. The CDR3 DNA sequence: TGTGCCAGCAGTTTATCCATGGGCGCGCAGTTCTTC.

The V and J genes are TRBV18 and TRBJ1-1; no firm D call. The CDR3 length is 15 residues. The V and J ends lost 0 bases and 3 bases respectively, with 11 bases between them. Germline CDR1 and CDR2: KGHSH and LQKENI. The CDR3 coding sequence is TGTGCCAGCTCACCACCGTCCAAACAAGACACTGAAGCTTTCTTT. The encoded protein is CASSPPSKQDTEAFF.